The 28 T cell receptor beta chains below come from one sample, sequenced in a study of blood T cells in healthy people across ages. Using a J-beta primer mix together with a sample-barcoded 5' primer, a second PCR was run for about 6 to 12 cycles. Each CDR3 protein gets one entry after TCRdb re-called the 5' RACE reads with MiXCR. The table shows roughly 1,300,000 distinct CDR3 sequences, with approximately 59% occurring only once. The sample consisted of blood. The receptors here all came from a young man in good health.

This clonotype has only one observation. The CDR3: CSAHGTSGRRWQETQYF. CDR3 sequence (DNA): TGCAGTGCTCATGGGACTAGCGGGAGAAGGTGGCAAGAGACCCAGTACTTC. V usage is TRBV20-1 and J usage is TRBJ2-5, with 14 bases that match TRBD2. J lost 2 bases, V lost 5 bases, and 10 bases had no gene match. Germline V gives CDR1 DFQATT, CDR2 SNEGSKA (reference sequence). The CDR3 is 17 amino acids.

The chain's CDR3 is CASSGPGYQETQYF. CDR3 coding DNA: TGTGCCAGCAGTGGCCCAGGGTACCAAGAGACCCAGTACTTC. V and J are TRBV25-1 and TRBJ2-5, with D perhaps TRBD1 (5 bases). Germline loops: CDR1 MGHDK, CDR2 SYGVNS. The V gene lost 4 bases and the J gene lost 0 bases, with 9 bases spanning the gap. The CDR3 consists of 14 residues. The full variable domain, rest sourced from reference TRBV25-1 and TRBJ2-5, is EADIYQTPRYLVIGTGKKITLECSQTMGHDKMYWYQQDPGMELHLIHYSYGVNSTEKGDLSSESTVSRIRTEHFPLTLESARPSHTSQYLCASSGPGYQETQYFGPGTRLLVL.

The chain employs TRBV9 and TRBJ2-3, with 7 positions matching TRBD2. The J segment lost 1 base and the V segment lost 5 bases, leaving 7 bases of the junction unmatched. Germline V gene sequence: CDR1 SGDLS, CDR2 YYNGEE. The CDR3 totals 15 residues. CDR3 sequence (DNA): TGTGCCAGCAGTTCTTGGGGGGGTGGCACAGATACGCAGTATTTT. Residues: CASSSWGGGTDTQYF.

The chain carries TRBV27 and TRBJ1-2; TRBD1 agrees at 7 bases. This CDR3 comprises 15 residues. Germline trimming cut 2 bases from V and 7 bases from J; bases unmatched to any gene: 10. Per the germline V gene, CDR1 is MNHEY and CDR2 is SMNVEV (reference sequence). This CDR3 is CASSLKTGRLLGYTF. The CDR3 DNA reads as TGTGCCAGCAGTTTAAAGACAGGGAGGCTCCTTGGCTACACCTTC.

This chain links TRBV6-1 with TRBJ1-2, with a tentative D call TRBD1 (5 bases). Germline-derived CDR1 and CDR2 are MNHNS and SASEGT. Trimming left V 2 bases short and J 3 bases short, with 10 bases between. The CDR3 is made up of 14 amino acids. The CDR3, as DNA: TGTGCCAGCAGTGAATATATGGGGGACTATGGCTACACCTTC. Translation gives CASSEYMGDYGYTF.

The chain joins TRBV12-3 or TRBV12-4 to TRBJ2-7, with D possibly being TRBD2 (7 bases). CDR3 length: 15 amino acids. Trimming stripped 5 bases from V and 2 bases from J, with 16 bases between. This CDR3 is CASSGGAGPTYEQYF. CDR3 coding DNA: TGTGCCAGCAGTGGGGGGGCAGGGCCCACCTACGAGCAGTACTTC.

The gene calls are TRBV10-2 and TRBJ1-5; 7 bases map to TRBD1. V lost 4 bases and J lost 6; bases outside the gene matches: 9. In germline, CDR1 is WSHSY, CDR2 SAAADI. The CDR3 extends over 15 amino acids. CDR3 residues: CASSAPGGRGQPQHF. CDR3 sequence (DNA): TGCGCCAGCAGTGCACCAGGGGGACGAGGTCAGCCCCAGCATTTT.

V and J are TRBV12-5 and TRBJ1-2; maybe TRBD1 (5 bases). V gave up 5 bases and J gave up 3 bases, with 13 bases separating them. Germline assignment: CDR1 LGHNT and CDR2 FRNRAP. The CDR3 has 14 residues. The CDR3 coding sequence is TGTGCTAGTGGTGACAGTTTAGAGGACTATGGCTACACCTTC. Protein: CASGDSLEDYGYTF.

The CDR3 region has the DNA TGCGCCAGCGCCGGGACAGGGGAGTCAGATACGCAGTATTTT. It is translated as CASAGTGESDTQYF. V usage is TRBV5-1 and J usage is TRBJ2-3; 10 nucleotides agree with TRBD1. V shed 7 bases and J 4 bases; nucleotides not matched to a gene: 6. The CDR3 sequence is 14 residues long. CDR1 SGHRS and CDR2 YFSETQ come from the germline V gene.

The CDR3, as DNA: TGTGCCAGCAGTCCCGCTAGCGGGAGGGCCGCAGATACGCAGTATTTT. As protein: CASSPASGRAADTQYF. The V gene is TRBV6-2 or TRBV6-3, the J gene TRBJ2-3; 12 nucleotides match TRBD2. This CDR3 has 16 residues. V dropped 5 bases and J dropped 4; count of bases not matched to a gene: 7. The germline gives CDR1 MNHEY, CDR2 SVGEGT.

J is TRBJ2-7 and V is TRBV15; D remains ambiguous. V shed 9 bases and J shed 0 bases, with 18 bases lying between them. The CDR3 is 15 residues long. Germline CDR1 and CDR2: LNHNV and YYDKDF (reference sequence). CDR3 nucleotide sequence: TGTGCCACGGGTGACAACTCGAAAGACTCCTACGAGCAGTACTTC. This gives the protein CATGDNSKDSYEQYF.

The chain combines TRBV12-3 or TRBV12-4 with TRBJ2-3; D is uncertain. The CDR3 spans 14 residues. The V gene lost 10 bases and the J gene lost 6 bases, with 20 bases spanning the gap. This CDR3 is CATSPDAVTDTQYF. The CDR3 DNA reads as TGTGCCACCTCTCCGGACGCAGTCACGGATACGCAGTATTTT.

The V call is TRBV3-1, the J call TRBJ2-1; a possible D gene is TRBD2 (6 bases). The CDR3 consists of 14 residues. V was cut by 4 bases and J by 8 bases, with 15 bases left in between. From germline, CDR1 is LGHDT and CDR2 YNNKEL (reference sequence). In DNA form, the CDR3 reads TGTGCCAGCAGCCGCAACCCAAGGGACTATGAGCAGTTCTTC. It specifies CASSRNPRDYEQFF.

The CDR3 bases are TGCAGCGTGACAGGGGGGACTGAAGCTTTCTTT. Residues: CSVTGGTEAFF. The chain uses TRBV29-1 and TRBJ1-1; 9 nucleotides line up with TRBD1. Germline CDR1 reads SQVTM; CDR2 reads ANQGSEA. The V segment lost 6 bases and the J segment 5 bases; nucleotides outside the gene matches: 1. This CDR3 spans 11 amino acids.

The chain is built from TRBV7-9 and TRBJ1-4; unclear D gene. The CDR3 sequence is 12 residues long. Germline CDR1 and CDR2: SEHNR and FQNEAQ (reference sequence). V lost 6 bases and J 7 bases, leaving 9 bases between the germline ends. CDR3 region: CASRGKVEKLFF. The CDR3 nucleotides are TGTGCCAGCAGAGGGAAGGTTGAAAAACTGTTTTTT.

This clonotype has more than one count but fewer than ten. This sequence joins TRBV29-1 and TRBJ2-1; no clear D. Germline V gives CDR1 SQVTM, CDR2 ANQGSEA. There are 14 residues in the CDR3. Between the trimmed V and J ends, which lost 7 bases and 4 bases, there was a span of 17 bases. CDR3 sequence: CSATGRIPYNEQFF. The DNA of the CDR3 is TGCAGCGCTACTGGAAGGATTCCTTACAATGAGCAGTTCTTC.

A few counts support this clonotype. The J gene is TRBJ2-4, the V gene TRBV20-1; 8 bases agree with TRBD2. CDR1 is DFQATT and CDR2 is SNEGSKA in the germline V gene (reference sequence). V dropped 0 bases and J dropped 1; count of bases not matched to a gene: 20. This CDR3 has 21 amino acids. The CDR3 DNA is TGCAGTGCTAGAGATAGTACGGCGGGAGGCTCTATCTCCTTGGCCAAAAACATTCAGTACTTC. It encodes CSARDSTAGGSISLAKNIQYF.

On this clonotype: The junction departs from the called germline gene at one end, perhaps through a read error. V and J are TRBV6-6 and TRBJ2-2; maybe TRBD1 (6 bases). The length of the CDR3 is 15 residues. From germline, CDR1 is MNHNY and CDR2 SVGAGI (reference sequence). The DNA of the CDR3 is TGTGCCAGCAGTTATCCCAGGGGTGGGACCGCGGAGCTGTTTTTT. This codes for CASSYPRGGTAELFF.

This rearrangement joins TRBV20-1 to TRBJ2-7; D not certain. The germline gives CDR1 DFQATT, CDR2 SNEGSKA (reference sequence). Trimming removed 4 bases at V and 2 bases at J, with 9 bases between. The CDR3 consists of 12 residues. CDR3 loop: CSATGLPYEQYF. In DNA, the CDR3 is TGCAGTGCTACCGGCCTGCCCTACGAGCAGTACTTC.

J is TRBJ1-2 and V is TRBV7-9, with D perhaps TRBD1 (5 bases). Germline loops: CDR1 SEHNR, CDR2 FQNEAQ (reference sequence). CDR3 size: 15 residues. The V end lost 5 bases, the J end lost 4 bases, and 17 bases lay between the germline ends. The chain's CDR3 is CASSQRVWDLYGYTF. DNA for the CDR3: TGTGCCAGCAGCCAACGAGTATGGGACCTCTATGGCTACACCTTC. The full variable domain, with the rest looked up from reference TRBV7-9 and TRBJ1-2, is DTGVSQNPRHKITKRGQNVTFRCDPISEHNRLYWYRQTLGQGPEFLTYFQNEAQLEKSRLLSDRFSAERPKGSFSTLEIQRTEQGDSAMYLCASSQRVWDLYGYTFGSGTRLTVV.

The V gene is TRBV4-2, the J gene TRBJ2-1; maybe TRBD1 (6 bases). V gave up 4 bases and J gave up 8 bases, with 15 bases separating them. Looked up from germline, CDR1 is LGHNA and CDR2 is YNFKEQ. The CDR3 covers 14 residues. CDR3: CASSLPMGADEQFF. The DNA for the CDR3 is TGTGCCAGCAGCCTTCCCATGGGGGCCGATGAGCAGTTCTTC.

In this sample, this clonotype turned up a few times. This chain connects TRBV12-3 or TRBV12-4 to TRBJ2-7, with a weak D call TRBD2 (6 bases). V was cut by 6 bases and J by 3 bases, with 15 bases left in between. The CDR3 is made up of 14 amino acids. In DNA, the CDR3 is TGTGCCAGCAGACCCGGGAGTGGGGGCTACGAGCAGTACTTC. Encoded protein: CASRPGSGGYEQYF.

The table lists this clonotype with a few counts. The CDR3 reads CSARDSRSGDTQYF. The DNA of the CDR3 is TGCAGTGCTAGGGACAGCCGTTCCGGGGATACGCAGTATTTT. The V gene is TRBV20-1, the J gene TRBJ2-3; TRBD1 is a possible D gene (6 bases). The CDR3 consists of 14 residues. Germline CDR1 reads DFQATT; CDR2 reads SNEGSKA (reference sequence). Trimming cost V 3 bases and J 6 bases, with 16 bases left between them.

The V and J genes are TRBV20-1 and TRBJ1-2; D unresolved. The CDR3 is made up of 13 amino acids. Trimming took 4 bases from V and 8 from J, leaving 17 bases between them. Germline V lookup: CDR1 DFQATT, CDR2 SNEGSKA (reference sequence). CDR3 residues: CSATLARSEGYTF. The CDR3 DNA follows: TGCAGTGCTACTCTGGCAAGGTCGGAAGGCTACACCTTC.

This chain links TRBV7-2 with TRBJ1-2, with 9 bases lining up with TRBD1. V trimming: 3 bases; J trimming: 4 bases; junction bases outside the gene matches: 6. The CDR3 spans 15 residues. From germline, CDR1 is SGHTA and CDR2 FQGNSA. CDR3 loop: CASSLWDRVTYGYTF. CDR3 DNA: TGTGCCAGCAGCTTGTGGGACAGGGTAACCTATGGCTACACCTTC.

Concerning this clonotype: Sequence at one end of the junction differs from germline and may be a read error. V gene TRBV20-1 combines with J gene TRBJ2-1, with D tentatively TRBD2 (6 bases). This CDR3 is built from 13 residues. Germline CDR1 reads DFQATT; CDR2 reads SNEGSKA (reference sequence). The CDR3 protein is CSANRDSCNEQFF. The CDR3 DNA reads as TGCAGTGCTAACCGGGACTCCTGCAATGAGCAGTTCTTC.

This clonotype has more than one count but fewer than ten. The chain employs TRBV13 and TRBJ1-1, with 8 nucleotides matching TRBD1. Germline CDR1 PRHDT, CDR2 FYEKMQ (reference sequence). CDR3 length equals 14 residues. After removal of 5 bases from V and 3 bases from J, the junction contained 5 bases not matched to a gene. The CDR3 DNA is TGTGCCAGCAGCCAAGGACAGGGACACACTGAAGCTTTCTTT. This translates into CASSQGQGHTEAFF.

The chain combines TRBV6-5 with TRBJ1-6; 8 bases line up with TRBD1. Germline V gives CDR1 MNHEY, CDR2 SVGAGI. The CDR3 contains 19 residues. V lost 2 bases, J lost 7 bases, and 16 bases stayed unmatched. Here the CDR3 DNA reads TGTGCCAGCAGTTACCAACAACCAACCGGGACAGGCCTAAATTCACCCCTCCACTTT. Protein: CASSYQQPTGTGLNSPLHF.